This entry concerns a single TCR beta chain. The sample belongs to a study of T cell changes during pregnancy in multiple sclerosis. Repertoires were generated with immunoSEQ multiplex PCR, while TCRdb's copy carries only in-frame clones and drops some. The table includes some 97,000 clones, roughly 92% detected once. Germline values: CDR1 SGHKS, CDR2 YYEKEE (reference sequence). With 2 bases removed from V and 3 bases from J, the gap between germline ends came to 3 bases. This CDR3 is built from 11 residues. V is TRBV5-5 and J is TRBJ2-7; D not certain. The TCR comes from a female donor with multiple sclerosis, enrolled in a pregnancy study. Sequencing used peripheral blood, obtained in the second trimester of pregnancy. This CDR3 is CASSFGYEQYF. CDR3 sequence (DNA): TGTGCCAGCAGCTTCGGCTACGAGCAGTACTTC.